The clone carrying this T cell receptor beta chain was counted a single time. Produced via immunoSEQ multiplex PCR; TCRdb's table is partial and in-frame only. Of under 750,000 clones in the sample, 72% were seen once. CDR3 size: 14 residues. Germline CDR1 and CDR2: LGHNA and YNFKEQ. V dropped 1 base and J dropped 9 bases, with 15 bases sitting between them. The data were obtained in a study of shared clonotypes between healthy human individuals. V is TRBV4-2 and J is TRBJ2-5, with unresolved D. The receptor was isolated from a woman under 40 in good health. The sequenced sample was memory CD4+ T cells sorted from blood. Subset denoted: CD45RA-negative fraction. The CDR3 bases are TGTGCCAGCAGCCAAGCCGACGCCTCCGGATCCCAGTACTTC. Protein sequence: CASSQADASGSQYF.